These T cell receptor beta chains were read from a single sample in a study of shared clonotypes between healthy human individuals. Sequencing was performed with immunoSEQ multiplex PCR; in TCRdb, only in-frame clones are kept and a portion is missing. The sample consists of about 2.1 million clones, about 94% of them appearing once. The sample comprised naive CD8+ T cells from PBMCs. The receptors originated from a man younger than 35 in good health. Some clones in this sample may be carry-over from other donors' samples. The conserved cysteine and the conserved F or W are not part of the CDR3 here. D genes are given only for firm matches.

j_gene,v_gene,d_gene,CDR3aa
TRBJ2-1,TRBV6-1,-,ASSELSGYNEQF
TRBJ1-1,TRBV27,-,ASSLSRRAQAF
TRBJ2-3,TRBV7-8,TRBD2,ASSKTSGRSDTQY
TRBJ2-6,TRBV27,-,ASSFSASGANVLT
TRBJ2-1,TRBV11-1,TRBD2,ASSARTSGYNEQF
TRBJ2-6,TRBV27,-,ASSRNRVANVLT
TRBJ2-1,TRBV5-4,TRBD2,ASSLVPAGGNEQF
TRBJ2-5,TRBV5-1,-,ASSLDGREETQY
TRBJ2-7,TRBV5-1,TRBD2,ASSVRPGISSGRDYEQY
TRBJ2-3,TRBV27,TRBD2,ASSLVLAGGADTQY
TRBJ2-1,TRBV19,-,RTEPQQF
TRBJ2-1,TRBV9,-,ASSVGAGGGNEQF
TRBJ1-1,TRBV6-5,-,ASSYWGQPAF
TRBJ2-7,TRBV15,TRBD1,ATSSGTGSYEQY
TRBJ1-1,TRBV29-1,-,SVGSGNTEAF
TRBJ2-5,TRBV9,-,ASSVVGTQETQY
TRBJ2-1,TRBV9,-,ASSYTESVNEQF
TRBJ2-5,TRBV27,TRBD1,ASRVWGQGFGGVTQY
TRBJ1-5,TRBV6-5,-,ASRRGGNNQPQH
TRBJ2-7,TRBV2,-,ASSEQVAYEQY
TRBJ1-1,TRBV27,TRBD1,ASSLTGVNTEAF
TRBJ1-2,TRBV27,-,ASSPRESNYGYT
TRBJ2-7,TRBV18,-,ASSPGGVGVYEQY
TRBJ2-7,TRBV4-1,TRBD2,ASSRDDTTSGRAYEQY
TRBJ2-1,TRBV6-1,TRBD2,ASSEPGTSEGEQF
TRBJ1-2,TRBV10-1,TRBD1,ARPGGGPNYGYT
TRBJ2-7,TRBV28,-,ASTLVGRAYSYEQY
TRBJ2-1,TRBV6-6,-,ASSYSERFGEQF
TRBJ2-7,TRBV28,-,ASSLSAGPYEQY
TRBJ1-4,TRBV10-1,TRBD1,ASSSTWDSQKLF
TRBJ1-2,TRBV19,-,ASRPGEGPRGYT
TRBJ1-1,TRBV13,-,ASSLRVNTEAF
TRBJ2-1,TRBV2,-,ASSEWQGSYNEQF
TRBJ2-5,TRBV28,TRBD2,ASSVGLAQETQY
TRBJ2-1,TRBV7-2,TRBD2,ASSLVREPYNEQF
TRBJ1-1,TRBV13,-,ASAQWTTEAF
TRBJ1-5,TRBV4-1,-,ASSQVEDRFGQPQH